The clone carrying this T cell receptor (beta chain) was detected many times. Its matching antigen is unknown. The CDR3 is 12 amino acids. V was trimmed by 11 bases and J by 0 bases, leaving 7 bases between them. CDR1 and CDR2 (germline): SGHVS, FQNEAQ. The data were taken from a study of T cell repertoires in cytomegalovirus infection. Background on the study: Both CMV infection and a matching HLA type were indicated by public TCR beta signatures. Study observations and caveats: Identification of carriers of CMV plus the relevant HLA was achieved through cumulative public TCR beta family frequency. The ex vivo response was dominated by HLA-C-restricted CMV-specific TCR beta clonotypes.

Via MiXCR, TCRdb re-called the reads, giving one row per CDR3 protein. Altogether hundreds of thousands of distinct CDR3 sequences are present, approximately 24% being singletons, with the ten largest covering roughly 8%. The clonotype comes from a human donor in good health (CMV status not recorded). Some clones in this sample may be carry-over from other donors' samples. Sequencing was carried out using CD8+ T cells from PBMCs. The chain employs TRBV7-8 and TRBJ2-2; D is undetermined. The DNA for the CDR3 is TGTGCCGGACGGGCGAACACCGGGGAGCTGTTTTTT. It encodes CAGRANTGELFF.